Described below is a single TCR beta chain sequence and its context. The target of this receptor is not known. No base quality values were provided; no much bigger clone lies one nucleotide off. These data originate in a study of control samples from healthy donors and cancer patients (TCRdb year 2020). Libraries were built with the immunoSEQ multiplex PCR assay. TCRdb took this table from immuneACCESS and kept in-frame rearrangements with V and J called. Such tables lack part of the clones; where checked against another copy, unresolved V genes explain under half of the gap, and the rest is unexplained. The sample yields 150,000 or so clones; approximately 93% were counted once. The ten largest clones take up roughly 5.7% of the sample. From its cysteine to its phenylalanine, the CDR3 spans 13 amino acids. The kept DNA is CDR3 alone, 39 bases in frame from the first base. CDR1 is given as LGHNA and CDR2 as YNFKEQ, both from the germline V gene. Trimming at the junction amounts to 0 bases on V and 15 bases on J, and the germline ends lie 15 bases apart.

The sequence links TRBV4-2 to TRBJ2-1, with no D gene named confidently. The material sequenced was blood. This sequence was found in a man between 18 and 35 years old in good health. This receptor carries the CDR3 CASSQDTGLGGFF. The nucleotide sequence reads TGTGCCAGCAGCCAAGATACCGGTTTGGGTGGGTTCTTC.